The clone carrying this TCR beta chain was picked up a small number of times. What it binds is not known. The sample comes from a study of T cells in Graves' hyperthyroidism and ophthalmopathy. Among the patients, aged 18 to 65, hyperthyroidism was newly diagnosed and had lasted under 2 months. Germline assignment: CDR1 DFQATT and CDR2 SNEGSKA (reference sequence). CDR3 length equals 11 residues. V dropped 1 base and J dropped 8 bases, with 6 bases sitting between them. General study results and limits: Peripheral blood also featured most of the thyroid clonotypes expanded above 0.001. Ophthalmopathy prediction by the model preceded onset by a median 6.5 months.

Regions amplified from RNA transcripts were the TCR beta CDR3 regions. The TCR CDR3 first-round RT-PCR relied on the HTBI primer set. From the multiplex PCR reads, TCRdb called clonotypes with MiXCR, one entry per CDR3 protein. This table has about 720,000 distinct CDR3 sequences, approximately 19% appearing once. The sequenced material came from blood. This receptor was identified in a woman in her forties or fifties with Graves' hyperthyroidism that later progressed to Graves' ophthalmopathy. V usage is TRBV20-1 and J usage is TRBJ1-3; D remains ambiguous. The CDR3 sequence: CSARVGDTIYF. CDR3 coding DNA: TGCAGTGCTAGAGTCGGAGACACCATATATTTT.